These T cell receptor beta chains were read from a single sample in a study of blood T cell repertoires in COVID-19. Method: immunoSEQ multiplex PCR; TCRdb's copy keeps in-frame clones and lacks some. The top ten hold roughly 12% of the sample, which has 240,000 or so clones, 80% to 85% seen once. The sequenced sample was peripheral blood. The receptors were gathered from a woman aged 60-75 years with active or convalescent COVID-19. Both conserved end residues are part of each CDR3. D genes are given only for firm matches. A clone size is listed for some rows: how often the clone was seen (once, few, many), or a class if it is expanded.

j_call clone_size v_call d_call cdr3_aa cdr3_nt
TRBJ1-2 NA TRBV30 TRBD1 CAWSVLRPGGEGYTF TGTGCCTGGAGTGTACTACGGCCAGGGGGCGAAGGCTACACCTTC
TRBJ2-2 NA TRBV19 TRBD2 CASKTSGGRGGELFF TGTGCCAGCAAGACTAGCGGGGGCCGGGGCGGGGAGCTGTTTTTT
TRBJ2-7 NA TRBV9 TRBD1 CASSVGQGASYEQYF TGTGCCAGCAGCGTAGGTCAGGGGGCCTCCTACGAGCAGTACTTC
TRBJ2-5 NA TRBV14 TRBD1 CASSQDLGQVQETQYF TGTGCCAGCAGCCAAGACCTCGGACAGGTTCAAGAGACCCAGTACTTC
TRBJ2-3 few TRBV7-2 NA CASSLDPVSDTQYF TGTGCCAGCAGCTTAGATCCCGTTTCAGATACGCAGTATTTT
TRBJ2-1 NA TRBV6-6 TRBD2 CASNGAGGKYNEQFF TGTGCCAGCAATGGAGCGGGGGGGAAATACAATGAGCAGTTCTTC
TRBJ1-5 NA TRBV6-5 TRBD1 CASRPGQAVNQPQHF TGTGCCAGCAGACCCGGACAGGCGGTGAATCAGCCCCAGCATTTT
TRBJ1-3 once TRBV7-2 TRBD1 CASSPQGAPGNTIYF TGTGCCAGCAGCCCACAGGGGGCGCCTGGAAACACCATATATTTT
TRBJ1-1 NA TRBV27 TRBD1 CASSSPGQRVEAFF TGTGCCAGCAGTTCCCCGGGACAGAGGGTTGAAGCTTTCTTT
TRBJ1-2 NA TRBV5-1 TRBD1 CASSLGTGWGYGYTF TGCGCCAGCAGCTTGGGGACAGGGTGGGGCTATGGCTACACCTTC
TRBJ1-6 NA TRBV7-3 NA CASSAGTANSPLHF TGTGCCAGCAGCGCGGGGACGGCGAATTCACCCCTCCACTTT
TRBJ1-3 NA TRBV25-1 NA CASSQESSGNTIYF TGTGCCAGCAGTCAGGAATCCTCTGGAAACACCATATATTTT